Following are 24 T cell receptor beta chains from one sample sequenced in a study of tumor and adjacent non-tumor tissue in lung cancer. This sample's RNA came from whole unsorted tissue. The library came from three nested PCR rounds adapted from ARM-PCR protocols. One entry per CDR3 protein results from TCRdb running MiXCR on the multiplex PCR reads. The sample has around 71,000 distinct CDR3 sequences, 55% to 75% seen once. Material: lung tumor tissue. Source of these receptors: a woman aged 40 to 55 with non-small cell lung cancer.

The gene calls are TRBV28 and TRBJ1-6; maybe TRBD1 (6 bases). Per germline, CDR1 MDHEN and CDR2 SYDVKM. V dropped 6 bases and J dropped 6 bases, with 15 bases sitting between them. The CDR3 length is 15 residues. The CDR3 spells CASSDNGGLNSPLHF. The DNA of the CDR3 is TGTGCCAGCAGCGACAACGGGGGGCTTAATTCACCCCTCCACTTT.

Concerning this clonotype itself: The junction does not match germline at one end; this may be a read error. The J gene is TRBJ2-1, the V gene TRBV11-3, with TRBD2 matching 7 bases. Per the germline V gene, CDR1 is SGHNT and CDR2 is YENEEA. The CDR3 covers 16 residues. The CDR3 here is CVSSDPGLAANNEQFF. In nucleotides, the CDR3 is TGTGTCAGCAGCGATCCGGGGCTAGCGGCCAACAACGAGCAGTTCTTC.

On this clonotype itself: An end of the junction does not agree with germline; a read error may underlie this. V gene TRBV29-1 combines with J gene TRBJ2-7, with no clear D. The CDR3 contains 12 residues. Germline-derived CDR1 and CDR2 are SQVTM and ANQGSEA. The CDR3 loop is CNVGSSNHKQYF. In DNA, the CDR3 is TGCAACGTTGGAAGTAGCAACCACAAGCAATACTTC.

A remark on this clonotype: The conserved final phenylalanine or tryptophan is absent from the CDR3, which likely points to a read error. V gene TRBV10-2 combines with J gene TRBJ2-7; 8 bases are a match to TRBD2. This CDR3 region has 15 residues. Germline V gene sequence: CDR1 WSHSY, CDR2 SAAADI. The CDR3 nucleotides are TGCACCAGCAGTGTATCTAGCGGGCCTTCCTACGAGCAGTACTTG. Translation: CTSSVSSGPSYEQYL.

This clonotype was counted once. As the CDR3 is not closed by the conserved phenylalanine or tryptophan, this likely results from a read error. This sequence joins TRBV11-3 and TRBJ1-1; no clear D. This CDR3 comprises 13 residues. From germline, CDR1 is SGHNT and CDR2 YENEEA. CDR3 protein: CASSLAGNTEAFS. The CDR3 nucleotides read TGTGCCAGCAGTTTAGCTGGGAACACTGAAGCTTTCTCT.

As regards this clonotype: Sequence at one end of the junction differs from germline and may be a read error. This sequence joins TRBV11-2 and TRBJ2-1, with D unresolved. The V gene's germline CDR1 is SGHAT and CDR2 FQNNGV. The CDR3 spans 15 residues. CDR3: CAISFASGLYNEQFF. DNA of the CDR3: TGTGCCATCAGCTTTGCTAGTGGGCTCTATAATGAGCAGTTCTTC.

The chain joins TRBV2 to TRBJ2-1; 12 bases agree with TRBD2. CDR1 and CDR2 (germline): SNHLY, FYNNEI. Losses at the gene ends were 4 bases for V and 5 bases for J; bases not matched to a gene: 3. CDR3 length equals 15 residues. DNA of the CDR3: TGTGCCAGCAGTGTCCTAGCGGGGGGGGACAATGAGCAGTTCTTC. Protein product: CASSVLAGGDNEQFF.

Points on this clonotype: This sequence may be a read error, since a much larger clone differs from it by one base. The CDR3 spells CSAAEGSTAFF. CDR3 bases: TGCAGTGCTGCCGAAGGGAGTACAGCTTTCTTT. The chain combines TRBV20-1 with TRBJ1-1; unclear D gene. The CDR3 has 11 residues. The V end was cut by 5 bases, the J end by 10 bases, with 14 bases between. In germline, CDR1 is DFQATT, CDR2 SNEGSKA (reference sequence).

Worth noting for this clonotype: This clone may be a read error of a much larger clone one base away. V and J are TRBV20-1 and TRBJ2-7; 11 bases map to TRBD2. CDR1 and CDR2 from the germline V gene are DFQATT and SNEGSKA (reference sequence). CDR3 length: 13 residues. The J segment lost 6 bases and the V segment lost 4 bases, leaving 5 bases of the junction unmatched. CDR3 amino acids: CSATVAGGPEQYF. The DNA of the CDR3 is TGCAGTGCTACAGTAGCGGGGGGGCCCGAGCAGTACTTC.

Turning to this clonotype: In this CDR3 the conserved last residue, phenylalanine or tryptophan, is missing, so a read error is likely. The J gene is TRBJ2-7, the V gene TRBV28, with D perhaps matching TRBD1 or TRBD2 (5 bases each). Trimming removed 5 bases at V and 9 bases at J, with 14 bases between. Per germline, CDR1 MDHEN and CDR2 SYDVKM. The CDR3 has 12 amino acids. CDR3 nucleotide sequence: TGTGCCAGCAGTCGAGGGACCCGCCGGCAGTACATC. Its protein is CASSRGTRRQYI.

This clonotype has just one count. A junction boundary mismatches the germline segment, possibly from a read error. The V gene is TRBV5-5, the J gene TRBJ2-7, with D possibly being TRBD2 (5 bases). Germline V gives CDR1 SGHKS, CDR2 YYEKEE (reference sequence). The CDR3 is 15 amino acids. The CDR3 region has the DNA TGTACCAGCAGCTTCCTTTCGGGGAGTAGCGACGAGCAGTACTTC. Its protein product is CTSSFLSGSSDEQYF.

The count of this clonotype is one. Mismatch with germline at one junction end may stem from a read error. The V and J genes are TRBV5-6 and TRBJ2-6; TRBD1 might be the D (6 bases). Looked up from germline, CDR1 is SGHDT and CDR2 is YYEEEE. The CDR3 runs 13 residues. The chain's CDR3 is CVSSLGHGNVLTF. DNA for the CDR3: TGTGTCAGCAGCTTGGGACATGGGAACGTCCTGACTTTC.

This clonotype was seen only a few times. The gene calls are TRBV11-2 and TRBJ2-2; D call uncertain. The CDR3 loop spans 14 amino acids. Per germline, CDR1 SGHAT and CDR2 FQNNGV. The V end was cut by 8 bases, the J end by 2 bases, with 12 bases between. CDR3 coding DNA: TGTGCCAGCCGCCGGCCCCTAAACACCGGGGAGCTGTTTTTT. Amino acids: CASRRPLNTGELFF.

Concerning this clonotype itself: The junction and the germline gene differ at one end; a read error may be behind it. This rearrangement joins TRBV11-1 to TRBJ2-3, with 12 bases lining up with TRBD2. The length of the CDR3 is 18 residues. Germline CDR1 reads SGHAT; CDR2 reads FQDESV (reference sequence). The CDR3 reads CASSSRTSGERYPGTQYF. Here the CDR3 DNA reads TGTGCGAGCAGCTCCCGGACTAGCGGGGAAAGGTACCCAGGTACGCAGTATTTT.

With regard to this clonotype: Sequence at one end of the junction differs from germline and may be a read error. This rearrangement joins TRBV4-2 to TRBJ2-3, with TRBD2 matching over 11 bases. This CDR3 has 18 amino acids. Germline V gene sequence: CDR1 LGHNA, CDR2 YNFKEQ. The CDR3 DNA reads as TGTGCCAGCAGCCAAGATGAAGGGGGGACTAGCGGTACAGACACGCAGTATTTT. This translates into CASSQDEGGTSGTDTQYF.

With respect to this clonotype: A much larger clone is a single base away; this may be a read error. This chain connects TRBV20-1 to TRBJ2-7; perhaps TRBD1 as D (6 bases). The CDR3 is made up of 14 amino acids. V lost 3 bases, J lost 5 bases, and 17 bases lay in between. Germline V lookup: CDR1 DFQATT, CDR2 SNEGSKA (reference sequence). CDR3 loop: CSASTGMPWDEQYF. The CDR3 DNA follows: TGCAGTGCTAGTACAGGGATGCCCTGGGACGAGCAGTACTTC.

About this clonotype: This clone may be a read error of a much larger clone one base away. The chain carries TRBV20-1 and TRBJ2-7; 9 nucleotides line up with TRBD2. This CDR3 contains 13 residues. Germline assignment: CDR1 DFQATT and CDR2 SNEGSKA (reference sequence). The CDR3 region is CSAPGLALHDQYF. The CDR3 DNA is TGCAGTGCCCCAGGACTAGCGTTGCACGATCAGTACTTC.

On this clonotype: An end of the junction does not agree with germline; a read error may underlie this. The chain uses TRBV12-3 or TRBV12-4 and TRBJ2-3; D is undetermined. This CDR3 is 13 amino acids long. CDR3 amino acids: CASRRKGTDTQYF. The DNA for the CDR3 is TGTGCCAGCAGAAGAAAGGGTACAGATACCCAGTATTTT.

This chain uses TRBV6-1 with TRBJ1-1, with 10 bases matching TRBD1. The CDR3 is 15 residues long. Trimming cost V 7 bases and J 3 bases; bases outside gene matches: 8. Germline CDR1 reads MNHNS; CDR2 reads SASEGT. This chain's CDR3 is CASKRDRGVDTEAFF. As DNA, the CDR3 is TGTGCCAGCAAGCGGGACAGGGGTGTGGACACTGAAGCTTTCTTT.

This clonotype was seen many times. The rearrangement joins TRBV20-1 to TRBJ2-7; the D call may be TRBD1 or TRBD2 (5 bases each). The CDR3 is made up of 14 amino acids. V was trimmed by 7 bases and J by 3 bases, leaving 19 bases between them. CDR1 DFQATT and CDR2 SNEGSKA come from the germline V gene (reference sequence). The CDR3 sequence: CSVLTGTTGYEQYF. Written as DNA, the CDR3 is TGCAGTGTACTGACCGGGACGACGGGCTACGAGCAGTACTTC.

This chain joins TRBV14 and TRBJ2-1; D is unresolved. The CDR3 runs to 13 residues. Trimming shortened V by 1 base and J by 5 bases, and 6 bases separated the two germline ends. The germline V gene encodes CDR1 SGHDN and CDR2 FVKESK. The CDR3 is CASSQGPHNEQFF. DNA for the CDR3: TGTGCCAGCAGCCAAGGTCCACACAATGAGCAGTTCTTC.

Comment on this clonotype: The CDR3 end shows no conserved phenylalanine or tryptophan, and so a read error is likely. The V call is TRBV13, the J call TRBJ2-1; TRBD1 might be the D (6 bases). The CDR3 is 16 amino acids. Looked up from germline, CDR1 is PRHDT and CDR2 is FYEKMQ (reference sequence). The V end was cut by 7 bases, the J end by 0 bases, with 16 bases between. CDR3 amino acids: CASTEDRGSSYNEQFL. The CDR3 DNA reads TGTGCCAGCACGGAGGACAGAGGGAGCTCCTACAATGAGCAGTTCTTA.

A word on this clonotype: The junction shows a germline mismatch at one end, possibly a read error. The chain links TRBV11-2 to TRBJ2-7; D gene uncertain. CDR3 length: 16 amino acids. Looked up from germline, CDR1 is SGHAT and CDR2 is FQNNGV. The CDR3: CANSLLFKSSSYEQYF. The DNA of the CDR3 is TGTGCCAACAGCTTACTGTTTAAGTCGAGCTCCTACGAGCAGTACTTC.

The table lists this clonotype with a few counts. V and J are TRBV6-5 and TRBJ1-1; the D is unclear. V dropped 9 bases and J dropped 7 bases, with 21 bases sitting between them. Germline V gene data show CDR1 as MNHEY and CDR2 as SVGAGI. The CDR3 is made up of 14 amino acids. CDR3 bases: TGTGCCAGTAGCAGCCTGGGAAGGGATATTGAAGCTTTCTTT. Its protein product is CASSSLGRDIEAFF.